The 15 T cell receptor beta chains presented below share a single source sample, sequenced in a study of blood T cell repertoires in COVID-19. TCRdb's table, derived via immunoSEQ multiplex PCR, lists solely in-frame clones and lacks some. The profile covers around 260,000 clones, with around 86% appearing a single time and around 5% taken by the ten largest. Material for sequencing was peripheral blood. Receptors originate from a woman in her sixties or seventies with COVID-19, enrolled during active disease.

The J gene is TRBJ2-2, the V gene TRBV25-1; D remains ambiguous. V lost 2 bases to trimming and J lost 3 bases, with 7 bases between them. The CDR3 totals 14 residues. The V gene's germline CDR1 is MGHDK and CDR2 SYGVNS. CDR3 sequence reads: CASSETTDTGELFF. The CDR3 bases are TGTGCCAGCAGTGAAACGACTGACACCGGGGAGCTGTTTTTT.

The chain is built from TRBV5-4 and TRBJ2-2, with D tentatively TRBD1 (6 bases). V dropped 4 bases and J dropped 2 bases, with 9 bases sitting between them. This CDR3 comprises 14 residues. The germline gives CDR1 SGHNT, CDR2 YYREEE (reference sequence). The CDR3 spells CASSRDINTGELFF. DNA for the CDR3: TGTGCCAGCAGCCGGGACATTAACACCGGGGAGCTGTTTTTT. Looking up the rest from reference TRBV5-4 and TRBJ2-2 gives the full variable domain: ETGVTQSPTHLIKTRGQQVTLRCSSQSGHNTVSWYQQALGQGPQFIFQYYREEENGRGNFPPRFSGLQFPNYSSELNVNALELDDSALYLCASSRDINTGELFFGEGSRLTVL.

A single count supports this clone. The chain has TRBV24-1 and TRBJ2-1; 9 bases map to TRBD2. The CDR3 spans 16 residues. V lost 4 bases and J lost 7; bases outside the gene matches: 10. The germline V gene has CDR1 KGHDR and CDR2 SFDVKD. The CDR3 coding sequence is TGTGCCACCAGTGACCTCGGAGCGGGAGGTGTAAATGAGCAGTTCTTC. Its protein product is CATSDLGAGGVNEQFF.

The chain joins TRBV5-1 to TRBJ2-7, with D tentatively TRBD2 (6 bases). The CDR3 is 13 residues long. Trimming shortened V by 4 bases and J by 5 bases, and 13 bases separated the two germline ends. CDR1 is SGHRS, CDR2 YFSETQ, per germline. CDR3 loop: CASSGIREHEQYF. CDR3 sequence (DNA): TGCGCCAGCAGCGGTATCCGGGAGCACGAGCAGTACTTC.

This clone was seen a single time. The J gene is TRBJ1-5, the V gene TRBV19, with D uncertain. CDR3 size: 16 residues. Between the trimmed V and J ends, which lost 5 bases and 0 bases, there was a span of 14 bases. Germline CDR1 reads LNHDA; CDR2 reads SQIVND (reference sequence). This CDR3 is CASSARGSYSNQPQHF. CDR3 sequence (DNA): TGTGCCAGTAGTGCCCGTGGCAGTTATAGCAATCAGCCCCAGCATTTT.

This sequence joins TRBV6-6 and TRBJ1-1; 7 bases match TRBD1. V shed 7 bases and J 1 base; nucleotides not matched to a gene: 6. The CDR3 extends over 14 amino acids. CDR1 is MNHNY and CDR2 is SVGAGI in the germline V gene (reference sequence). The CDR3, as DNA: TGTGCCAGCAATAGGGGACAGTCGAACACTGAAGCTTTCTTT. This codes for CASNRGQSNTEAFF.

J is TRBJ2-7 and V is TRBV2; 12 positions match TRBD2. Germline V gives CDR1 SNHLY, CDR2 FYNNEI. The CDR3 is 11 residues long. Trimming removed 9 bases from V and 7 bases from J; junction bases left unmatched: 1. In nucleotides, the CDR3 is TGTGCCAGAGGACTAGCGGGGGAGCAGTACTTC. Protein product: CARGLAGEQYF.

The V and J genes are TRBV3-1 (or the pseudogene TRBV3-2) and TRBJ1-2, with D perhaps matching TRBD1 (5 bases). This CDR3 region has 14 residues. Trimming removed 4 bases at V and 3 bases at J, with 12 bases between. Germline assignment: CDR1 LGHDT and CDR2 YNNKEL (reference sequence). The CDR3 DNA sequence: TGTGCCAGCAGCCCAGAGGGACTTCACTATGGCTACACCTTC. This codes for CASSPEGLHYGYTF.

V usage is TRBV4-2 and J usage is TRBJ1-5, with TRBD1 as a possible D gene (5 bases). V was trimmed by 6 bases and J by 4 bases, leaving 13 bases between them. The CDR3 covers 14 residues. Looked up from germline, CDR1 is LGHNA and CDR2 is YNFKEQ. CDR3 DNA sequence: TGTGCCAGCAGTGGCGGGGGGAGGAATCAGCCCCAGCATTTT. It yields the protein CASSGGGRNQPQHF.

The rearrangement joins TRBV7-9 to TRBJ2-3; unclear D gene. V shed 1 base and J shed 2 bases, with 7 bases lying between them. CDR3 length equals 14 residues. Germline CDR1 is SEHNR and CDR2 is FQNEAQ (reference sequence). The CDR3 region is CASSLVGDTDTQYF. The CDR3 DNA reads as TGTGCCAGCAGCTTAGTCGGAGACACAGATACGCAGTATTTT.

This rearrangement joins TRBV18 to TRBJ2-1; 9 bases match TRBD2. The CDR3 has 15 residues. In germline, CDR1 is KGHSH, CDR2 LQKENI. V lost 3 bases, J lost 4 bases, and 4 bases stayed unmatched. The CDR3 bases are TGTGCCAGCTCACCGACTAGCGGATTTTACAATGAGCAGTTCTTC. Protein sequence: CASSPTSGFYNEQFF.

With respect to this clone: The sample carries other DNA sequences with the same CDR3. The V call is TRBV7-2, the J call TRBJ1-5; D remains ambiguous. Germline V lookup: CDR1 SGHTA, CDR2 FQGNSA. The CDR3 is 14 residues long. V shed 1 base and J shed 4 bases, with 8 bases lying between them. CDR3 residues: CASSLVGGNQPQHF. For the CDR3, the DNA is TGTGCCAGCAGCTTAGTCGGAGGGAATCAGCCCCAGCATTTT.

The chain has TRBV9 and TRBJ2-1; 11 positions match TRBD2. CDR1 and CDR2 (germline): SGDLS, YYNGEE. Losses at the gene ends were 4 bases for V and 6 bases for J; bases not matched to a gene: 6. The CDR3 is 15 residues long. DNA for the CDR3: TGTGCCAGCAGCAGATACGGGACTAGCGGCAATGAGCAGTTCTTC. Protein product: CASSRYGTSGNEQFF.

The rearrangement links TRBV11-3 to TRBJ2-1; 11 bases are shared with TRBD2. The CDR3 length is 16 residues. With 3 bases clipped from V and 10 bases from J, the junction kept 11 bases outside the gene matches. The germline V gene encodes CDR1 SGHNT and CDR2 YENEEA. The CDR3 sequence is CASSFSGTSGQREQFF. For the CDR3, the DNA is TGTGCCAGCAGCTTTTCGGGGACTAGCGGCCAACGGGAGCAGTTCTTC. The full variable domain, with the rest looked up from reference TRBV11-3 and TRBJ2-1, is EAGVVQSPRYKIIEKKQPVAFWCNPISGHNTLYWYLQNLGQGPELLIRYENEEAVDDSQLPKDRFSAERLKGVDSTLKIQPAELGDSAVYLCASSFSGTSGQREQFFGPGTRLTVL.

The gene calls are TRBV6-1 and TRBJ1-2, with D uncertain. Germline CDR1 is MNHNS and CDR2 is SASEGT. The ends were cut back, 2 bases at V and 0 bases at J, with 16 bases in the middle. This CDR3 has 17 residues. DNA for the CDR3: TGTGCCAGCAGTGAAATAGACATGGGCTCTGCTAACTATGGCTACACCTTC. Its translation: CASSEIDMGSANYGYTF.